This passage covers 7 T cell receptor beta chains from one sample sequenced in a study of blood T cell repertoires in COVID-19. TCRdb's table, derived via immunoSEQ multiplex PCR, lists solely in-frame clones and lacks some. The sample contains 200,000 or so clones, 60% to 80% of which appear only once. The sequenced sample consisted of peripheral blood. These receptors were collected from a man in his 60s with active or convalescent COVID-19.

This rearrangement joins TRBV30 to TRBJ2-5; D may be TRBD1 (6 bases). This CDR3 spans 14 amino acids. Germline CDR1 GTSNPN, CDR2 SVGIG (reference sequence). Trimming took off 3 bases at V and 3 bases at J, with 14 bases between the two ends. CDR3 sequence: CAWSLGGQEETQYF. CDR3 nucleotides: TGTGCCTGGAGCCTAGGGGGACAAGAAGAGACCCAGTACTTC.

This clone is a singleton in its sample. The CDR3 DNA follows: TGTGCCAGCAGCCGCCACGGGACAGAGATGAGCTACGAGCAGTACTTC. Its protein product is CASSRHGTEMSYEQYF. The chain couples TRBV5-6 to TRBJ2-7; 7 nucleotides line up with TRBD1. The ends lost 4 bases at V and 3 bases at J; junction bases unmatched: 13. The length of the CDR3 is 16 residues. Germline CDR1 SGHDT, CDR2 YYEEEE.

The chain links TRBV27 to TRBJ1-4, with TRBD1 identical over 10 bases. Per germline, CDR1 MNHEY and CDR2 SMNVEV (reference sequence). The V segment lost 6 bases and the J segment 8 bases; nucleotides outside the gene matches: 15. The CDR3 has 17 amino acids. This CDR3 is CASSRTLSGQGGEKLFF. CDR3 in DNA: TGTGCCAGCAGCCGCACCCTTTCAGGACAGGGGGGAGAAAAACTGTTTTTT.

The CDR3 nucleotides read TGTGCCAGCAGCTTGGGATACGGGACAGGGCGAGAGACCCAGTACTTC. Translation: CASSLGYGTGRETQYF. V usage is TRBV5-5 and J usage is TRBJ2-5; 9 bases line up with TRBD1. The CDR3 sequence is 16 residues long. Losses at the gene ends were 0 bases for V and 4 bases for J; bases not matched to a gene: 7. CDR1 SGHKS and CDR2 YYEKEE come from the germline V gene (reference sequence). Full variable domain (outside the CDR3, taken from reference TRBV5-5 and TRBJ2-5): DAGVTQSPTHLIKTRGQQVTLRCSPISGHKSVSWYQQVLGQGPQFIFQYYEKEERGRGNFPDRFSARQFPNYSSELNVNALLLGDSALYLCASSLGYGTGRETQYFGPGTRLLVL.

The chain recombines TRBV19 with TRBJ1-2, with D possibly matching TRBD1 (5 bases). V was shortened by 6 bases and J by 2 bases, with 13 bases between the two germline ends. CDR1 is LNHDA, CDR2 SQIVND, per germline (reference sequence). CDR3 length: 14 amino acids. The DNA for the CDR3 is TGTGCCAGTAGCTGGGGTAAGGGGAACTATGGCTACACCTTC. It is translated as CASSWGKGNYGYTF.

V is TRBV14 and J is TRBJ2-3; D possibly corresponds to TRBD1 (6 bases). Germline CDR1 reads SGHDN; CDR2 reads FVKESK. This CDR3 region has 13 residues. The V gene lost 2 bases and the J gene lost 9 bases, with 12 bases spanning the gap. CDR3 nucleotide sequence: TGTGCCAGCAGCCAACTCGGGCAGGGGACGCAGTATTTT. Translated, it gives CASSQLGQGTQYF.

The chain is built from TRBV7-9 and TRBJ1-6; 10 positions match TRBD1. The CDR3 sequence is 15 residues long. Trimming at V came to 5 bases and at J to 7 bases, leaving 5 bases not matched to a gene. The germline gives CDR1 SEHNR, CDR2 FQNEAQ (reference sequence). DNA for the CDR3: TGTGCCAGCAGCACTTCGGGACAGGGGAATTCACCCCTCCACTTT. This translates into CASSTSGQGNSPLHF.